This entry lists 20 T cell receptor beta chains sequenced from one sample in a study of blood T cells in healthy people across ages. With a J-beta primer mix and a sample-barcoded 5' primer, a second PCR ran roughly 7 to 11 cycles. TCRdb analysed the 5' RACE reads with MiXCR anew, one entry per CDR3 protein. Of 650,000 to 800,000 distinct CDR3 sequences listed, under 45% are singletons. The sample was blood. All receptors derive from a man between 60 and 75 years old in good health.

The J gene is TRBJ2-5, the V gene TRBV28; unclear D gene. The assigned J gene may be wrong: the sequence end matches TRBJ2-7 better. Germline CDR1 reads MDHEN; CDR2 reads SYDVKM. The CDR3 totals 11 residues. CDR3 sequence: CASRGWNEQYF. CDR3 DNA sequence: TGTGCCAGCAGGGGCTGGAACGAGCAGTACTTC.

V gene TRBV7-9 combines with J gene TRBJ2-5, with 8 bases lining up with TRBD2. CDR1 SEHNR and CDR2 FQNEAQ come from the germline V gene (reference sequence). The CDR3 has 14 amino acids. V shed 4 bases, J shed 4 bases, and the junction held 5 bases outside the gene matches. CDR3 bases: TGTGCCAGCAGCTCGGGGGGGCCGGGAGAGACCCAGTACTTC. The encoded protein is CASSSGGPGETQYF.

This clonotype showed up many times. The CDR3 nucleotides read TGTGCCACCAGCAGAGCCTTAGCCGGAGTTAATGAGCAGTTCTTC. Translating gives CATSRALAGVNEQFF. The J gene is TRBJ2-1, the V gene TRBV15; D ambiguous. There are 15 residues in the CDR3. V shed 1 base and J shed 7 bases, with 14 bases lying between them. Germline V gene sequence: CDR1 LNHNV, CDR2 YYDKDF (reference sequence).

This clonotype was counted a few times. This chain uses TRBV7-2 with TRBJ1-6; D gene ambiguous. Germline V CDR1 and CDR2: SGHTA, FQGNSA. Deletions cut 2 bases from V and 7 bases from J, with 12 bases between. This CDR3 spans 15 amino acids. DNA of the CDR3: TGTGCCAGCAGCTTAAAAGGACGCCAAAATTCACCCCTCCACTTT. Residues: CASSLKGRQNSPLHF.

The V gene is TRBV6-4, the J gene TRBJ2-1; TRBD1 aligns across 11 bases. The CDR3 runs to 15 residues. Germline trimming cut 0 bases from V and 9 bases from J; bases unmatched to any gene: 4. Germline V gene sequence: CDR1 MRHNA, CDR2 SNTAGT. The DNA for the CDR3 is TGTGCCAGCAGTGACTCAGGACAGGGGGCAGCTGAGCAGTTCTTC. Its protein is CASSDSGQGAAEQFF.

The rearrangement uses TRBV29-1 and TRBJ1-1; D gene unclear. The CDR3 runs 12 residues. Germline CDR1 SQVTM, CDR2 ANQGSEA. The V gene lost 4 bases and the J gene lost 4 bases, with 10 bases spanning the gap. Written as DNA, the CDR3 is TGCAGCGTTGTGCAGACGAGCACTGAAGCTTTCTTT. Amino acids: CSVVQTSTEAFF.

This clonotype was found a few times. The chain recombines TRBV4-1 with TRBJ2-3, with TRBD2 identical over 9 bases. Germline V lookup: CDR1 MGHRA, CDR2 YSYEKL. The CDR3 has 17 amino acids. V trimming: 0 bases; J trimming: 9 bases; junction bases outside the gene matches: 13. CDR3 nucleotide sequence: TGCGCCAGCAGCCAAGATCCAGGAGCGGGGGGAAAAGAGACGCAGTATTTT. It translates to CASSQDPGAGGKETQYF.

The genes are TRBV6-2 or TRBV6-3 and TRBJ1-1; D call uncertain. The CDR3 is 17 amino acids. The V end lost 2 bases, the J end lost 7 bases, and 23 bases lay between the germline ends. Germline V gene lookup returns CDR1 MNHEY and CDR2 SVGEGT. CDR3 in amino acids: CASSYQALQKTISEAFF. As DNA, the CDR3 is TGTGCCAGCAGTTACCAAGCGCTACAGAAAACCATAAGTGAAGCTTTCTTT.

The chain has TRBV28 and TRBJ1-3; D gene uncertain. Germline CDR1 and CDR2: MDHEN and SYDVKM. Trimming shortened V by 3 bases and J by 0 bases, and 12 bases separated the two germline ends. CDR3 length: 16 amino acids. CDR3 DNA: TGTGCCAGCAGTTTGTGGTTGTCTAACTCTGGAAACACCATATATTTT. Protein product: CASSLWLSNSGNTIYF.

This clonotype was counted only a few times. J is TRBJ2-7 and V is TRBV28, with D maybe TRBD1 (6 bases). The germline V and J ends were trimmed by 4 bases and 2 bases, with 12 bases remaining between them. CDR3 length: 14 amino acids. Germline CDR1 is MDHEN and CDR2 is SYDVKM. In DNA, the CDR3 is TGTGCCAGCAGTTCCGGGACATCAGCCTACGAGCAGTACTTC. The encoded protein is CASSSGTSAYEQYF.

There are a few counts of this clonotype. The chain joins TRBV6-1 to TRBJ2-5; tentative D call: TRBD2 (5 bases). Germline V gene data show CDR1 as MNHNS and CDR2 as SASEGT. The germline V and J ends were trimmed by 4 bases and 4 bases, with 13 bases remaining between them. The CDR3 sequence is 14 residues long. The CDR3 is CASSAGPEGETQYF. As DNA, the CDR3 is TGTGCCAGCAGTGCGGGCCCAGAGGGAGAGACCCAGTACTTC.

This clonotype showed up just a few times. The V and J genes are TRBV20-1 and TRBJ2-5; D gene ambiguous. Trimming pared 5 bases from V and 5 bases from J, leaving 12 bases between. Per germline, CDR1 DFQATT and CDR2 SNEGSKA (reference sequence). This CDR3 is built from 12 residues. CDR3 protein: CSALSQRETQYF. The CDR3 DNA reads as TGCAGTGCTCTTTCTCAAAGGGAGACCCAGTACTTC.

This clonotype was picked up a small number of times. The chain joins TRBV7-6 to TRBJ1-6; no clear D. Germline CDR1 SGHVS, CDR2 FNYEAQ. The CDR3 extends over 13 amino acids. V was cut by 4 bases and J by 14 bases, with 15 bases left in between. CDR3: CASSSERGIALHF. CDR3 in DNA: TGTGCCAGCAGCTCCGAGCGGGGTATAGCCCTCCACTTT.

This clonotype was observed a handful of times. Here the CDR3 reads CASSPRTSGGTDNEQFF. CDR3 sequence (DNA): TGTGCCAGCAGTCCAAGGACTAGCGGGGGGACAGACAATGAGCAGTTCTTC. The V gene is TRBV7-2, the J gene TRBJ2-1; 14 positions match TRBD2. The CDR3 has 17 residues. Germline V gives CDR1 SGHTA, CDR2 FQGNSA. The trim removed 6 bases at V and 5 bases at J, leaving 9 bases unmatched.

With regard to this clonotype: A much larger clonotype is one base distant, so this may be a read error. This chain links TRBV20-1 with TRBJ2-7, with D possibly being TRBD1 or TRBD2 (5 bases each). Germline V gene data show CDR1 as DFQATT and CDR2 as SNEGSKA (reference sequence). The CDR3 extends over 14 amino acids. The CDR3 DNA is TGCAGTGCGGTGGGGCAGGGAGTCTCCTACGGGCAGTACTTC. This gives the protein CSAVGQGVSYGQYF.

Remarks on this clonotype: A read error may account for a junction end that differs from germline. V usage is TRBV11-2 and J usage is TRBJ2-1; D may be TRBD2 (6 bases). This CDR3 has 15 amino acids. The germline CDR1 and CDR2 sequences are SGHAT and FQNNGV. The CDR3: CASSGISGSYNEQFF. The DNA of the CDR3 is TGTGCCAGCAGCGGTATTAGCGGTTCCTACAATGAGCAGTTTTTC.

This clonotype appeared a few times. V is TRBV12-3 or TRBV12-4 and J is TRBJ2-1; a possible D gene is TRBD1 (6 bases). The CDR3 runs to 14 residues. Trimming pared 6 bases from V and 5 bases from J, leaving 14 bases between. CDR3 DNA: TGTGCCAGCAGCTTTACAGGGTACAACAATGAGCAGTTCTTC. It is translated as CASSFTGYNNEQFF.

This chain uses TRBV20-1 with TRBJ2-5; a possible D gene is TRBD2 (5 bases). Germline V gene sequence: CDR1 DFQATT, CDR2 SNEGSKA (reference sequence). The CDR3 length is 14 residues. The V and J ends lost 0 bases and 4 bases respectively, with 12 bases between them. The CDR3 DNA follows: TGCAGTGCTAGAGAAACTAGGCCCAGAGAGACCCAGTACTTC. Its protein product is CSARETRPRETQYF.

V usage is TRBV14 and J usage is TRBJ2-1; D perhaps matches TRBD1 (5 bases). The germline V gene encodes CDR1 SGHDN and CDR2 FVKESK. CDR3 length: 15 amino acids. V was pared by 1 base and J by 4 bases, with 11 bases between. CDR3 residues: CASSQGDSFYNEQFF. CDR3 bases: TGTGCCAGCAGCCAAGGTGACAGCTTTTACAATGAGCAGTTCTTC.

This chain joins TRBV11-2 and TRBJ2-3; 7 bases line up with TRBD2. Germline CDR1 reads SGHAT; CDR2 reads FQNNGV. Germline trimming cut 5 bases from V and 3 bases from J; bases unmatched to any gene: 11. The CDR3 is 16 amino acids. The CDR3 spells CASSNPPGLNTDTQYF. Written as DNA, the CDR3 is TGTGCCAGCAGCAATCCCCCGGGACTAAATACAGATACGCAGTATTTT.